Listed below are T cell receptor beta chains from one sample, sequenced in a study of technical replicates of blood from a few donors. Sequenced by immunoSEQ multiplex PCR; TCRdb stores in-frame clones only, minus some. This table has some 80,000 clones, roughly 94% appearing once. Specimen: T cells isolated from PBMCs. The receptors were sampled from a human donor in good health. Both conserved end residues are part of each CDR3. The D gene is left open where the match is weak. Clone size, where shown, is once, few, many, or a class for clones that have expanded.

len: 13; d_gene: TRBD1; abundance: -; v_gene: TRBV7-9; j_gene: TRBJ1-1; CDR3aa: CASRESGQEGAFF; CDR3nt: TGTGCCAGCAGGGAATCTGGACAGGAGGGAGCTTTCTTT
len: 15; d_gene: TRBD1; abundance: -; v_gene: TRBV25-1; j_gene: TRBJ1-5; CDR3aa: CASSEFGQVGGPQHF; CDR3nt: TGTGCCAGCAGTGAATTCGGACAGGTCGGAGGGCCCCAGCATTTT
len: 15; d_gene: TRBD1; abundance: -; v_gene: TRBV7-2; j_gene: TRBJ2-5; CDR3aa: CASSYTTGTFETQYF; CDR3nt: TGTGCCAGCAGCTACACGACAGGGACATTTGAGACCCAGTACTTC
len: 20; d_gene: -; abundance: -; v_gene: TRBV30; j_gene: TRBJ2-7; CDR3aa: CAWSSYRVWQPLSFNYEQYF; CDR3nt: TGTGCCTGGAGTTCTTACAGGGTTTGGCAGCCACTGTCATTTAACTACGAGCAGTACTTC
len: 17; d_gene: TRBD2; abundance: -; v_gene: TRBV27; j_gene: TRBJ2-1; CDR3aa: CASSFLWTSGLGEEQFF; CDR3nt: TGTGCCAGCAGCTTCCTTTGGACTAGCGGGTTAGGAGAAGAGCAGTTCTTC
len: 15; d_gene: TRBD1; abundance: -; v_gene: TRBV6-1; j_gene: TRBJ1-5; CDR3aa: CASRSTGISNQPQHF; CDR3nt: TGTGCCAGCAGGTCGACAGGGATTAGCAATCAGCCCCAGCATTTT
len: 14; d_gene: TRBD1; abundance: -; v_gene: TRBV30; j_gene: TRBJ2-3; CDR3aa: CAWSPGQGAHTQYF; CDR3nt: TGTGCCTGGAGCCCGGGACAGGGGGCACATACGCAGTATTTT
len: 16; d_gene: -; abundance: once; v_gene: TRBV4-3; j_gene: TRBJ2-7; CDR3aa: CASSQDTLDRTYEQYF; CDR3nt: TGCGCCAGCAGCCAAGATACACTGGACAGAACCTACGAGCAGTACTTC
len: 14; d_gene: -; abundance: -; v_gene: TRBV25-1; j_gene: TRBJ2-7; CDR3aa: CASSITGQDYEQYF; CDR3nt: TGTGCCAGCAGTATCACGGGACAAGACTACGAGCAGTACTTC
len: 14; d_gene: TRBD2; abundance: -; v_gene: TRBV2; j_gene: TRBJ2-3; CDR3aa: CASRLAGAIDTQYF; CDR3nt: TGTGCCAGCAGGCTAGCGGGAGCAATAGATACGCAGTATTTT
len: 12; d_gene: -; abundance: -; v_gene: TRBV6-5; j_gene: TRBJ2-3; CDR3aa: CASRGATDTQYF; CDR3nt: TGTGCCAGTCGGGGGGCCACAGATACGCAGTATTTT
len: 13; d_gene: -; abundance: -; v_gene: TRBV6-1; j_gene: TRBJ1-2; CDR3aa: CATESRGLNGYTF; CDR3nt: TGTGCCACCGAGAGTAGAGGTCTGAATGGCTACACCTTC
len: 19; d_gene: TRBD2; abundance: -; v_gene: TRBV23-1; j_gene: TRBJ2-3; CDR3aa: CASSQSSTSGRLSTDTQYF; CDR3nt: TGCGCCAGCAGTCAATCTTCGACTAGCGGGAGACTAAGCACAGATACGCAGTATTTT
len: 12; d_gene: -; abundance: -; v_gene: TRBV10-3; j_gene: TRBJ2-1; CDR3aa: CAISPEDNEQFF; CDR3nt: TGTGCCATCTCCCCCGAGGACAATGAGCAGTTCTTC
len: 15; d_gene: -; abundance: -; v_gene: TRBV19; j_gene: TRBJ1-1; CDR3aa: CASSQGGSLNTEAFF; CDR3nt: TGTGCCAGTAGTCAGGGAGGCAGTCTGAACACTGAAGCTTTCTTT